Listed here are 24 T cell receptor beta chains from one sample, sequenced in a study of T cell responses to AZD1222 COVID-19 vaccine. Libraries were prepared by immunoSEQ multiplex PCR; TCRdb keeps only in-frame clonotypes and omits some of them. The table lists some 150,000 clones, roughly 90% of them singletons. The source was peripheral blood, collected on day 0 of AZD1222 vaccination. These receptors all come from an adult in good health.

This clone has just one count. The rearrangement links TRBV19 to TRBJ1-4; D unresolved. Between the trimmed V and J ends, which lost 3 bases and 11 bases, there was a span of 7 bases. This CDR3 region has 11 residues. Germline-derived CDR1 and CDR2 are LNHDA and SQIVND (reference sequence). The CDR3 region has the DNA TGTGCCAGTAGTATCAAGATGAAACTGTTTTTT. It is translated as CASSIKMKLFF.

The chain recombines TRBV13 with TRBJ2-2, with D perhaps TRBD1 or TRBD2 (5 bases each). Trimming shortened V by 5 bases and J by 6 bases, and 13 bases separated the two germline ends. The CDR3 runs 14 residues. The germline CDR1 and CDR2 sequences are PRHDT and FYEKMQ (reference sequence). This chain's CDR3 is CASSARGDPGELFF. The DNA of the CDR3 is TGTGCCAGCAGCGCGAGGGGTGACCCCGGGGAGCTGTTTTTT.

This clone was seen just once. This rearrangement joins TRBV4-2 to TRBJ2-5, with a tentative D call TRBD2 (7 bases). V was trimmed by 0 bases and J by 5 bases, leaving 16 bases between them. This CDR3 has 16 residues. Germline-derived CDR1 and CDR2 are LGHNA and YNFKEQ. CDR3 DNA sequence: TGTGCCAGCAGCCAAGATGCGAGGGGGGGGCCGGAGACCCAGTACTTC. Its translation is CASSQDARGGPETQYF.

This clone was found many times. The chain is built from TRBV6-2 or TRBV6-3 and TRBJ2-7; 9 bases fit TRBD1. Germline V lookup: CDR1 MNHEY, CDR2 SVGEGT. The CDR3 loop spans 15 amino acids. V lost 6 bases to trimming and J lost 6 bases; unmatched junction nucleotides: 12. The CDR3 bases are TGTGCCAGCAGCCCCGGGACAGGGCCGAGGAGCGAGCAGTACTTC. Translated: CASSPGTGPRSEQYF.

This rearrangement joins TRBV29-1 to TRBJ2-2; D is ambiguous. The CDR3 totals 13 residues. Per the germline V gene, CDR1 is SQVTM and CDR2 is ANQGSEA. Trimming took 1 base from V and 1 from J, leaving 4 bases between them. The CDR3 region is CSVEGQNTGELFF. CDR3 sequence (DNA): TGCAGCGTTGAAGGGCAGAACACCGGGGAGCTGTTTTTT.

The J gene is TRBJ2-7, the V gene TRBV9; TRBD1 matches at 9 bases. V gave up 4 bases and J gave up 5 bases; unmatched junction bases: 7. The CDR3 runs to 14 residues. Germline CDR1 is SGDLS and CDR2 is YYNGEE. The CDR3 bases are TGTGCCAGCAGCCCCTTCGGGACAGGGAACGAGCAGTACTTC. It translates to CASSPFGTGNEQYF. The full variable domain, rest sourced from reference TRBV9 and TRBJ2-7, is DSGVTQTPKHLITATGQRVTLRCSPRSGDLSVYWYQQSLDQGLQFLIQYYNGEERAKGNILERFSAQQFPDLHSELNLSSLELGDSALYFCASSPFGTGNEQYFGPGTRLTVT.

The rearrangement uses TRBV20-1 and TRBJ1-2; D not resolved. The ends were cut back, 6 bases at V and 5 bases at J, with 10 bases in the middle. Germline V CDR1 and CDR2: DFQATT, SNEGSKA (reference sequence). The CDR3 covers 11 residues. CDR3 in amino acids: CSARSAYGYTF. The CDR3 DNA sequence: TGCAGTGCGAGATCAGCATATGGCTACACCTTC.

V usage is TRBV7-6 and J usage is TRBJ2-1, with 9 nucleotides matching TRBD2. Per germline, CDR1 SGHVS and CDR2 FNYEAQ. The CDR3 extends over 15 amino acids. The V segment lost 5 bases and the J segment 7 bases; nucleotides outside the gene matches: 9. The DNA for the CDR3 is TGTGCCAGCAGCCCGAGCGGGAGGTTGGGGAATGAGCAGTTCTTC. This gives the protein CASSPSGRLGNEQFF.

This clone was observed a handful of times. The chain carries TRBV9 and TRBJ2-3; D gene unclear. Germline values: CDR1 SGDLS, CDR2 YYNGEE. V lost 0 bases and J lost 10, with 15 bases in between. The CDR3 has 14 residues. CDR3 residues: CASSVDGVPRPQYF. DNA for the CDR3: TGTGCCAGCAGCGTAGATGGGGTTCCACGTCCGCAGTATTTT.

CDR3 protein: CASSRRTGTGVYNEQFF. The CDR3 nucleotides are TGTGCCAGCAGCCGTCGGACCGGGACAGGGGTCTACAATGAGCAGTTCTTC. The chain has TRBV7-2 and TRBJ2-1; TRBD1 matches 10 bases. The V gene end was trimmed by 5 bases and the J gene end by 3 bases; junction bases not matched to a gene: 10. The germline gives CDR1 SGHTA, CDR2 FQGNSA. There are 17 residues in the CDR3.

This clone appeared once. The chain recombines TRBV30 with TRBJ2-3; 13 nucleotides agree with TRBD2. Germline lookup yields CDR1 GTSNPN and CDR2 SVGIG (reference sequence). The V segment lost 0 bases and the J segment 4 bases; nucleotides outside the gene matches: 7. CDR3 length equals 17 residues. The chain's CDR3 is CAWSVLWTSGGSDTQYF. The CDR3, as DNA: TGTGCCTGGAGTGTACTCTGGACTAGCGGGGGCTCAGATACGCAGTATTTT.

CDR3 DNA: TGTGCCAGCAGCTTAAAGGGACTAGCCTGGGAGACCCAGTACTTC. This sequence encodes CASSLKGLAWETQYF. This chain connects TRBV11-1 to TRBJ2-5; TRBD2 matches 9 bases. The V and J ends lost 2 bases and 5 bases, in that order; junction bases with no gene match: 6. In germline, CDR1 is SGHAT, CDR2 FQDESV (reference sequence). This CDR3 contains 15 residues.

The chain uses TRBV12-3 or TRBV12-4 and TRBJ1-2, with TRBD1 as a possible D gene (5 bases). Trimming took 6 bases from V and 4 from J, leaving 12 bases between them. The CDR3 loop spans 13 amino acids. The DNA of the CDR3 is TGTGCCAGCAGCTCACAGGTGACCTATGGCTACACCTTC. This translates into CASSSQVTYGYTF.

This clone was seen just once. The chain carries TRBV4-3 and TRBJ2-2, with TRBD1 identical over 8 bases. V was pared by 4 bases and J by 8 bases, with 6 bases of the junction left unmatched. Germline CDR1 LGHNA, CDR2 YSLEER. The CDR3 runs 14 residues. The CDR3 here is CASSLRTGWGELFF. DNA of the CDR3: TGCGCCAGCAGCCTCCGGACAGGGTGGGGGGAGCTGTTTTTT.

This clone was recorded at least ten times. The gene calls are TRBV9 and TRBJ2-3; 9 bases line up with TRBD1. The germline CDR1 and CDR2 sequences are SGDLS and YYNGEE. This CDR3 has 16 amino acids. V gave up 4 bases and J gave up 2 bases; unmatched junction bases: 8. This CDR3 is CASSRGQGRYTDTQYF. DNA of the CDR3: TGTGCCAGCAGCAGGGGACAGGGCCGGTACACAGATACGCAGTATTTT.

The chain combines TRBV6-2 or TRBV6-3 with TRBJ2-7; the match to TRBD1 covers 8 bases. Germline V gene lookup returns CDR1 MNHEY and CDR2 SVGEGT. This CDR3 comprises 16 residues. Trimming at V came to 5 bases and at J to 0 bases, leaving 9 bases not matched to a gene. CDR3 sequence reads: CASSTLDRGLSYEQYF. Written as DNA, the CDR3 is TGTGCCAGCAGTACCCTTGACAGGGGCCTCTCCTACGAGCAGTACTTC.

CDR3 amino acids: CSVRDRINNEKLFF. CDR3 coding DNA: TGCAGCGTGCGGGACCGGATAAATAATGAAAAACTGTTTTTT. The V call is TRBV29-1, the J call TRBJ1-4; TRBD1 might be the D (5 bases). V was shortened by 6 bases and J by 4 bases, with 15 bases between the two germline ends. CDR1 and CDR2 (germline): SQVTM, ANQGSEA. The CDR3 consists of 14 residues.

V gene TRBV10-3 combines with J gene TRBJ2-1, with 9 bases matching TRBD1. The V segment lost 6 bases and the J segment 5 bases; nucleotides outside the gene matches: 11. The CDR3 has 16 residues. Germline values: CDR1 ENHRY, CDR2 SYGVKD. The CDR3 loop is CAISHPPGQGDNEQFF. CDR3 nucleotide sequence: TGTGCCATCAGCCATCCCCCGGGACAGGGAGACAATGAGCAGTTCTTC.

This chain joins TRBV28 and TRBJ1-5; perhaps TRBD1 as D (5 bases). Germline lookup yields CDR1 MDHEN and CDR2 SYDVKM. The V and J ends lost 8 bases and 2 bases respectively, with 10 bases between them. There are 13 residues in the CDR3. The CDR3 bases are TGTGCCAGCGGGGGACGGGGCAATCAGCCCCAGCATTTT. This encodes CASGGRGNQPQHF.

A single count supports this clone. V is TRBV6-6 and J is TRBJ1-4; 12 bases match TRBD1. Germline CDR1 is MNHNY and CDR2 is SVGAGI (reference sequence). The CDR3 consists of 16 residues. V dropped 7 bases and J dropped 7; count of bases not matched to a gene: 10. CDR3: CASTFGTGGESEKLFF. The CDR3 region has the DNA TGTGCCAGCACTTTCGGGACAGGGGGCGAAAGTGAAAAACTGTTTTTT.

This clone turned up a few times. This chain uses TRBV4-2 with TRBJ1-4, with 7 bases matching TRBD1. The CDR3 length is 16 residues. V gave up 3 bases and J gave up 8 bases; unmatched junction bases: 12. Germline CDR1 LGHNA, CDR2 YNFKEQ. The CDR3 region is CASSHSLEGAGEKLFF. CDR3 coding DNA: TGTGCCAGCAGCCACAGCTTGGAGGGGGCCGGGGAAAAACTGTTTTTT.

This clone was recorded once. The V call is TRBV4-3, the J call TRBJ2-6, with 7 bases aligning to TRBD2. Germline V gene sequence: CDR1 LGHNA, CDR2 YSLEER. V gave up 4 bases and J gave up 1 base; unmatched junction bases: 13. CDR3 length: 19 residues. CDR3 in DNA: TGCGCCAGCAGCCTGGTGTCGGGGGGTTCCTTTTCTGGGGCCAACGTCCTGACTTTC. Protein: CASSLVSGGSFSGANVLTF.

In DNA, the CDR3 is TGTGCCAGCAGTTGGGGGGGGACGGCCTACGAGCAGTACTTC. Its translation is CASSWGGTAYEQYF. V is TRBV6-5 and J is TRBJ2-7; 7 bases agree with TRBD2. The CDR3 extends over 14 amino acids. V lost 4 bases to trimming and J lost 2 bases; unmatched junction nucleotides: 5. CDR1 and CDR2 from the germline V gene are MNHEY and SVGAGI.

The chain joins TRBV28 to TRBJ2-3; weak D call: TRBD2 (6 bases). Per germline, CDR1 MDHEN and CDR2 SYDVKM. CDR3 length: 14 residues. V was cut by 2 bases and J by 3 bases, with 9 bases left in between. CDR3 region: CASSLRGRTDTQYF. The CDR3 nucleotides read TGTGCCAGCAGTTTACGGGGGAGAACAGATACGCAGTATTTT.